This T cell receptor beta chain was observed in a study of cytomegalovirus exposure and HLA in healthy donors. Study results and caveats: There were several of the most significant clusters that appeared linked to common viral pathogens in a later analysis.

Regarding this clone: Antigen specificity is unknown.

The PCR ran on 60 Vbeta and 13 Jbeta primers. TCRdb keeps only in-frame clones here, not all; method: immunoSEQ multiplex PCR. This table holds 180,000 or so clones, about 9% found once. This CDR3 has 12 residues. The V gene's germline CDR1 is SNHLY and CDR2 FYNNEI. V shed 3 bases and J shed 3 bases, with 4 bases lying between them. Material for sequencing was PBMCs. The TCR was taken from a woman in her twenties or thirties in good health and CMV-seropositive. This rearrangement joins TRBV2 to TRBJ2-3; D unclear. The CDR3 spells CASSERTDTQYF. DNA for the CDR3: TGTGCCAGCAGTGAGAGGACAGATACGCAGTATTTT.